This entry is about one TCR beta chain. This table comes from immunoSEQ multiplex PCR, and its TCRdb copy is limited to in-frame clones, with some not included. The sample lists fewer than 65,000 clones; more than 90% were seen once. The record originates from a study of PD-1 blockade in classical Hodgkin lymphoma. All patients relapsed after autologous stem cell transplantation, and brentuximab vedotin exposure varied. This TCR came from a human donor with classical Hodgkin lymphoma. Sample: peripheral blood mononuclear cells (PBMCs), taken at baseline.

The CDR3 nucleotides are TGTGCCAGCAGTTTAGGGGACTACGAGCAGTACTTC. This gives the protein CASSLGDYEQYF. V is TRBV28 and J is TRBJ2-7, with D unclear. The V gene lost 2 bases and the J gene lost 3 bases, with 5 bases spanning the gap. Germline-derived CDR1 and CDR2 are MDHEN and SYDVKM. The CDR3 loop spans 12 amino acids.